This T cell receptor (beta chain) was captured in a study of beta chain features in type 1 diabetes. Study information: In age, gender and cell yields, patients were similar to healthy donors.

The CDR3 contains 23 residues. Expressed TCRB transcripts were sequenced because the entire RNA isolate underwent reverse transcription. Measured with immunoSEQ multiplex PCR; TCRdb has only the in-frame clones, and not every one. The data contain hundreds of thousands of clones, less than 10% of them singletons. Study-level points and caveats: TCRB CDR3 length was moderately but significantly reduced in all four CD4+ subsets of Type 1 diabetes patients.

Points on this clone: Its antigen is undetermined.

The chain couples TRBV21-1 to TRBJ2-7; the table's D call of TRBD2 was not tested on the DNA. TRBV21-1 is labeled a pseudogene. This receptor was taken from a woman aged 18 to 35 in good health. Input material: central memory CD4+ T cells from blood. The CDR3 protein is CASSKNPAMGGGPEEVHSYEQYF. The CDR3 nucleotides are TGTGCCAGCAGCAAAAACCCGGCGATGGGGGGAGGGCCCGAAGAGGTCCACTCCTACGAGCAGTACTTC.